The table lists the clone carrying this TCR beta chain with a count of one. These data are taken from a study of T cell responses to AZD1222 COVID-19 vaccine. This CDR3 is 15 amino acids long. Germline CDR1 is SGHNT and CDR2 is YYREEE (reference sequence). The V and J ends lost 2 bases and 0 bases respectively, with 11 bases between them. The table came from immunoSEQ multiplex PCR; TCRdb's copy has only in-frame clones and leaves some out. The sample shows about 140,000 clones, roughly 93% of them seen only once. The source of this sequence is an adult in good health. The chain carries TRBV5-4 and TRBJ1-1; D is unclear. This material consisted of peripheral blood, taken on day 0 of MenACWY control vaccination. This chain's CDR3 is CASSFWGGMNTEAFF. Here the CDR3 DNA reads TGTGCCAGCAGCTTTTGGGGAGGGATGAACACTGAAGCTTTCTTT.